Listed below are T cell receptor beta chains from one sample, sequenced in a study of blood T cell repertoires in COVID-19. The data were produced by immunoSEQ multiplex PCR, yet TCRdb's version contains in-frame clones alone and is incomplete. The sample lists 130,000 to 150,000 clones; approximately 85% were seen once. The specimen was peripheral blood. Source of these receptors: a woman in her fifties or sixties with COVID-19, enrolled during active disease. Both conserved end residues are part of each CDR3. A D gene is named only where the DNA matches it firmly. Clone size is stated in some rows and not others, as once, few, many or a class when expanded.

cdr3_aa cdr3_nt clone_size j_call cdr3_length v_call d_call
CASGRGTSRTDTQYF TGTGCCAGCGGGAGGGGGACTAGCAGGACAGATACGCAGTATTTT - TRBJ2-3 15 TRBV2 TRBD2
CASSQDPGTRRQFF TGTGCCAGCAGCCAAGATCCAGGGACACGACGCCAGTTCTTC - TRBJ2-1 14 TRBV14 -
CASSLYEQYF TGTGCCAGCAGTCTCTACGAGCAGTACTTC - TRBJ2-7 10 TRBV28 -
CASSLNRDTEAFF TGTGCCAGCAGTTTAAACAGGGACACTGAAGCTTTCTTT - TRBJ1-1 13 TRBV27 -
CASSFYEGDSYEQYF TGTGCCAGCAGTTTTTACGAGGGGGACTCCTACGAGCAGTACTTC - TRBJ2-7 15 TRBV27 -
CASRADRGRETQYF TGTGCCAGTAGAGCCGACAGGGGAAGAGAGACCCAGTACTTC - TRBJ2-5 14 TRBV19 TRBD1
CASSINRGADTQYF TGTGCCAGTAGTATCAACAGGGGAGCAGATACGCAGTATTTT few TRBJ2-3 14 TRBV19 TRBD1
CASSDMWGQGGDYGYTF TGCGCCAGCAGCGACATGTGGGGACAGGGAGGGGACTATGGCTACACCTTC - TRBJ1-2 17 TRBV4-1 TRBD1
CASSPDTAEETQYF TGCGCCAGCAGCCCCGACACAGCGGAGGAGACCCAGTACTTC - TRBJ2-5 14 TRBV4-3 -
CASSYAGYMNTEAFF TGTGCCAGCAGTTACGCGGGGTACATGAACACTGAAGCTTTCTTT once TRBJ1-1 15 TRBV6-5 -
CASSLGGGSYNEQFF TGCGCCAGCAGCTTGGGGGGAGGCTCCTACAATGAGCAGTTCTTC - TRBJ2-1 15 TRBV5-1 -
CASSLAGQGGTEAFF TGTGCCAGCAGCTTAGCGGGCCAGGGGGGCACTGAAGCTTTCTTT - TRBJ1-1 15 TRBV7-8 TRBD1